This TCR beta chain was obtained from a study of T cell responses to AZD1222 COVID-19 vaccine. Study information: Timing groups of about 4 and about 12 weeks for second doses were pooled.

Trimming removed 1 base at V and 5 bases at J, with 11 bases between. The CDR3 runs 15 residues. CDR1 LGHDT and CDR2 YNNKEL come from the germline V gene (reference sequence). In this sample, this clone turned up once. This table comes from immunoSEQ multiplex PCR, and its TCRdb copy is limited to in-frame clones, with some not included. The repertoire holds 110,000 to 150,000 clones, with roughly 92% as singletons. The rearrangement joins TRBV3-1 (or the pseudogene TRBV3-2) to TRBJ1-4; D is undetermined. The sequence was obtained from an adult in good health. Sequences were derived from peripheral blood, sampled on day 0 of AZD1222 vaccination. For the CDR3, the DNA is TGTGCCAGCAGCCAAGCGTCAGGTGTGAATGAAAAACTGTTTTTT. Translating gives CASSQASGVNEKLFF.